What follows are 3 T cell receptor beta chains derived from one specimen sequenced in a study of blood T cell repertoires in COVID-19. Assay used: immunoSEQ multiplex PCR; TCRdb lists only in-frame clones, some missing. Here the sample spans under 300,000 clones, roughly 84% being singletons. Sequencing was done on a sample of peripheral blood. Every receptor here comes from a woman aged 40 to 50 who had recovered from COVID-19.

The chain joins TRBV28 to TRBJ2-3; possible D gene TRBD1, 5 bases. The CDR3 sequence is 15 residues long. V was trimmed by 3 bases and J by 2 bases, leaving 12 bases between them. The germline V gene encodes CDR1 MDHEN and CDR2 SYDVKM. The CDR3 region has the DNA TGTGCCAGCAGTTTGACCCAGGGCCCCACAGATACGCAGTATTTT. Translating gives CASSLTQGPTDTQYF.

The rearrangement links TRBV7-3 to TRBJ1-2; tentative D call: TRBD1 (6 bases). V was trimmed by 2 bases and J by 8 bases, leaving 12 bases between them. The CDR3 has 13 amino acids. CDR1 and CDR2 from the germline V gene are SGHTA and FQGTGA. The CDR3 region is CASSLSRGEGYTF. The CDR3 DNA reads TGTGCCAGCAGCTTATCCAGGGGTGAAGGCTACACCTTC.

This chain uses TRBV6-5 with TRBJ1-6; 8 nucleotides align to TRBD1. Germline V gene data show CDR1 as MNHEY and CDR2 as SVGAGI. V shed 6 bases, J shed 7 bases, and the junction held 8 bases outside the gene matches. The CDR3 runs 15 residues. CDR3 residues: CASSLDRATNSPLHF. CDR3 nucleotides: TGTGCCAGCAGCCTGGACAGGGCTACCAATTCACCCCTCCACTTT.